Shown below are 16 T cell receptor beta chains from a single sample sequenced in a study of cytomegalovirus exposure and HLA in healthy donors. The primer mix had 60 Vbeta and 13 Jbeta primers. Some clones are missing from TCRdb's copy, which holds only in-frame ones; the method was immunoSEQ multiplex PCR. The sample consists of fewer than 350,000 clones, around 90% of them appearing once. Material for sequencing was PBMCs. These receptors were obtained from a young woman in good health and CMV-seronegative.

The V call is TRBV6-6, the J call TRBJ2-3, with 8 bases matching TRBD2. This CDR3 has 14 residues. The V gene's germline CDR1 is MNHNY and CDR2 SVGAGI (reference sequence). V lost 3 bases to trimming and J lost 5 bases; unmatched junction nucleotides: 4. CDR3 protein: CASSYSGVEDTQYF. CDR3 nucleotide sequence: TGTGCCAGCAGTTATAGCGGGGTTGAAGATACGCAGTATTTT.

The rearrangement joins TRBV19 to TRBJ1-5; 7 bases are shared with TRBD1. V lost 4 bases, J lost 6 bases, and 15 bases stayed unmatched. CDR1 LNHDA and CDR2 SQIVND come from the germline V gene (reference sequence). The CDR3 extends over 17 amino acids. CDR3: CASSRNHRGSTSQPQHF. The CDR3, as DNA: TGTGCCAGTAGTAGAAATCACAGGGGTTCTACGAGTCAGCCCCAGCATTTT.

The chain couples TRBV30 to TRBJ1-2; 11 nucleotides match TRBD1. Per the germline V gene, CDR1 is GTSNPN and CDR2 is SVGIG (reference sequence). J gave up 7 bases and V 1 base, and 5 bases lay outside the gene matches. The CDR3 loop spans 14 amino acids. CDR3 residues: CAWSGGQGAGGYTF. CDR3 sequence (DNA): TGTGCCTGGAGTGGAGGACAGGGGGCAGGTGGCTACACCTTC. Full variable domain (missing parts from reference TRBV30 and TRBJ1-2): SQTIHQWPATLVQPVGSPLSLECTVEGTSNPNLYWYRQAAGRGLQLLFYSVGIGQISSEVPQNLSASRPQDRQFILSSKKLLLSDSGFYLCAWSGGQGAGGYTFGSGTRLTVV.

This clone appeared once. This chain uses TRBV7-3 with TRBJ2-3; D uncertain. Germline V gives CDR1 SGHTA, CDR2 FQGTGA. The CDR3 spans 13 residues. Trimming shortened V by 4 bases and J by 1 base, and 6 bases separated the two germline ends. In nucleotides, the CDR3 is TGTGCCAGCAGCTCCGGAGGCACAGATACGCAGTATTTT. Encoded protein: CASSSGGTDTQYF.

The chain carries TRBV6-4 and TRBJ2-3, with 8 bases aligning to TRBD2. The V gene's germline CDR1 is MRHNA and CDR2 SNTAGT. The CDR3 extends over 14 amino acids. J was trimmed by 3 bases and V by 6 bases; bases with no gene match: 5. The CDR3 nucleotides read TGTGCCAGCAGCATCGGGGGGGGGACAGATACGCAGTATTTT. Its protein is CASSIGGGTDTQYF.

This chain links TRBV5-1 with TRBJ2-7, with 10 nucleotides matching TRBD1. Trimming at V came to 5 bases and at J to 4 bases, leaving 6 bases not matched to a gene. Per germline, CDR1 SGHRS and CDR2 YFSETQ. The CDR3 is 14 amino acids. CDR3 residues: CASRSTGGKYEQYF. The CDR3 nucleotides are TGCGCCAGCAGGTCGACAGGGGGCAAGTACGAGCAGTACTTC.

On this clone itself: Compared with germline, one end of the junction differs, possibly owing to a read error. The V gene is TRBV4-1, the J gene TRBJ2-3; TRBD2 might be the D (7 bases). CDR1 and CDR2 from the germline V gene are MGHRA and YSYEKL. The CDR3 is 15 residues long. The CDR3 coding sequence is TGCGCCAGCAGCCAGCTTGGGGGGGGCACGGATACGCAGTATTTT. Translated, it gives CASSQLGGGTDTQYF.

The V and J genes are TRBV2 and TRBJ2-3; 7 bases fit TRBD2. The CDR3 covers 14 residues. The V and J ends lost 4 bases and 5 bases, in that order; junction bases with no gene match: 6. Germline V gene sequence: CDR1 SNHLY, CDR2 FYNNEI. CDR3 coding DNA: TGTGCCAGCAGTGCTGGACTAGTGGAAGATACGCAGTATTTT. Amino acids: CASSAGLVEDTQYF.

The genes are TRBV6-5 and TRBJ1-1; a weak D match, TRBD1 (5 bases). Germline CDR1 reads MNHEY; CDR2 reads SVGAGI. The CDR3 is 15 residues long. The V end was cut by 2 bases, the J end by 1 base, with 11 bases between. CDR3 sequence reads: CASSYNTGSNTEAFF. CDR3 sequence (DNA): TGTGCCAGCAGTTACAACACAGGATCGAACACTGAAGCTTTCTTT.

This clone has just a few counts. The chain employs TRBV19 and TRBJ1-4; D gene uncertain. V was pared by 10 bases and J by 2 bases, with 8 bases between. The germline V gene has CDR1 LNHDA and CDR2 SQIVND (reference sequence). CDR3 length equals 12 residues. DNA for the CDR3: TGTGCCACCAGGAATACTAATGAAAAACTGTTTTTT. It codes for CATRNTNEKLFF.

This chain links TRBV4-2 with TRBJ2-7, with TRBD2 matching over 9 bases. Trimming at V came to 1 base and at J to 4 bases, leaving 8 bases not matched to a gene. The CDR3 is 16 residues long. Germline assignment: CDR1 LGHNA and CDR2 YNFKEQ. CDR3 in DNA: TGTGCCAGCAGCCAAGTTACTAGCGGGCTCAGTTACGAGCAGTACTTC. This gives the protein CASSQVTSGLSYEQYF.

This clone was seen a single time. The chain is built from TRBV18 and TRBJ1-2, with D unresolved. Trimming shortened V by 4 bases and J by 0 bases, and 9 bases separated the two germline ends. CDR1 and CDR2 (germline): KGHSH, LQKENI. This CDR3 has 14 residues. CDR3 sequence (DNA): TGTGCCAGCTCACTTTCGAGAACTAACTATGGCTACACCTTC. Protein sequence: CASSLSRTNYGYTF.

V is TRBV7-3 and J is TRBJ2-3; the match to TRBD2 covers 7 bases. The CDR3 sequence is 14 residues long. J lost 2 bases, V lost 3 bases, and 2 bases had no gene match. The germline gives CDR1 SGHTA, CDR2 FQGTGA. The CDR3 coding sequence is TGTGCCAGCAGCTTGGGGGGGGTCACAGATACGCAGTATTTT. Amino acids: CASSLGGVTDTQYF.

The V gene is TRBV29-1, the J gene TRBJ1-1, with unresolved D. With 6 bases removed from V and 6 bases from J, the gap between germline ends came to 11 bases. This CDR3 region has 11 residues. Germline values: CDR1 SQVTM, CDR2 ANQGSEA. CDR3 nucleotides: TGCAGCGTCTTTAATCTCGCTGAAGCTTTCTTT. Protein: CSVFNLAEAFF.

This chain connects TRBV13 to TRBJ1-1; maybe TRBD1 (5 bases). Trimming shortened V by 3 bases and J by 10 bases, and 18 bases separated the two germline ends. Germline V gene lookup returns CDR1 PRHDT and CDR2 FYEKMQ (reference sequence). The CDR3 contains 14 residues. The CDR3 bases are TGTGCCAGCAGCTTGGGCAGGGACTCGGTAGGAGCTTTCTTT. Its translation: CASSLGRDSVGAFF.

The V gene is TRBV6-1, the J gene TRBJ2-7, with 9 bases that match TRBD1. The junction had 11 bases not matched to a gene; V was cut back by 6 bases and J by 5 bases. The CDR3 covers 15 residues. Germline V gene sequence: CDR1 MNHNS, CDR2 SASEGT. The CDR3 sequence is CASSDRDREIDEQYF. CDR3 nucleotide sequence: TGTGCCAGCAGCGACCGGGACAGGGAGATTGACGAGCAGTACTTC.